Shown below are 29 T cell receptor beta chains from a single sample sequenced in a study of chemoradiotherapy in HPV16-positive cancers. The assay was immunoSEQ multiplex PCR, and TCRdb's table has in-frame clones only and misses some. The sample shows roughly 5,800 clones, about 88% of them seen only once. The specimen was blood, collected from a patient who underwent chemoradiotherapy. Receptor source: a human donor with HPV-associated anogenital cancer.

This clone was seen a single time. The chain combines TRBV5-1 with TRBJ1-1; 8 bases are shared with TRBD1. Trimming cost V 6 bases and J 0 bases; bases outside gene matches: 4. The CDR3 is made up of 14 amino acids. Germline V gives CDR1 SGHRS, CDR2 YFSETQ. The CDR3 DNA reads TGCGCCAGCACCTCGGACAGGGTGAACACTGAAGCTTTCTTT. This translates into CASTSDRVNTEAFF.

This clone has just a few counts. This rearrangement joins TRBV29-1 to TRBJ1-1, with 10 bases lining up with TRBD1. The V gene's germline CDR1 is SQVTM and CDR2 ANQGSEA. With 5 bases clipped from V and 5 bases from J, the junction kept 17 bases outside the gene matches. The CDR3 runs 17 residues. The CDR3 region is CSVPTGRDRGLGTEAFF. CDR3 bases: TGCAGCGTTCCCACAGGCCGGGACAGGGGCCTTGGGACTGAAGCTTTCTTT.

The V and J genes are TRBV11-2 and TRBJ2-7; the match to TRBD1 covers 7 bases. V lost 3 bases and J lost 3; bases outside the gene matches: 14. Germline V CDR1 and CDR2: SGHAT, FQNNGV. There are 17 residues in the CDR3. This chain's CDR3 is CASSFPKRQGQLYEQYF. The CDR3 DNA sequence: TGTGCCAGCAGCTTCCCCAAGAGACAGGGACAACTCTACGAGCAGTACTTC.

The rearrangement joins TRBV11-3 to TRBJ2-3; the match to TRBD1 covers 9 bases. Germline V gene lookup returns CDR1 SGHNT and CDR2 YENEEA. V lost 6 bases and J lost 3; bases outside the gene matches: 4. The CDR3 runs 14 residues. The CDR3 coding sequence is TGTGCCAGCAGTCAGGGGACAGGGACAGATACGCAGTATTTT. Translation gives CASSQGTGTDTQYF.

CDR3 sequence: CASSRSGTSYEQYF. CDR3 nucleotide sequence: TGTGCCAGCAGCCGATCCGGGACTAGTTACGAGCAGTACTTC. This chain joins TRBV5-4 and TRBJ2-7; 8 bases are a match to TRBD2. Germline CDR1 reads SGHNT; CDR2 reads YYREEE (reference sequence). The length of the CDR3 is 14 residues. Trimming took 4 bases from V and 4 from J; bases not matched to a gene: 7. Full variable domain (rest looked up from reference TRBV5-4 and TRBJ2-7): ETGVTQSPTHLIKTRGQQVTLRCSSQSGHNTVSWYQQALGQGPQFIFQYYREEENGRGNFPPRFSGLQFPNYSSELNVNALELDDSALYLCASSRSGTSYEQYFGPGTRLTVT.

On this clone: An end of the junction differs from the germline gene, which may be a read error. The chain is built from TRBV7-7 and TRBJ2-3; D might be TRBD1 (7 bases). The CDR3 is 17 amino acids. Per the germline V gene, CDR1 is SSHAT and CDR2 is FNYEAQ (reference sequence). The CDR3 DNA follows: TGTGCTAGCAGCTTACGGGAGAGGGGGCGCGGCACAGATACGCAGTATTTT. It is translated as CASSLRERGRGTDTQYF.

The V call is TRBV7-2, the J call TRBJ1-5, with 7 positions matching TRBD1. The germline CDR1 and CDR2 sequences are SGHTA and FQGNSA. This CDR3 has 18 residues. Unmatched junction bases numbered 20, after V lost 5 bases and J lost 7 bases. The CDR3 bases are TGTGCCAGCAGCCCCTCCCCCTTACCAAGACAGGGAAGGCAGCCCCAGCATTTT. Encoded protein: CASSPSPLPRQGRQPQHF.

This sequence joins TRBV5-6 and TRBJ2-7; D may be TRBD2 (6 bases). Deletions cut 2 bases from V and 4 bases from J, with 16 bases between. The germline V gene encodes CDR1 SGHDT and CDR2 YYEEEE. This CDR3 spans 15 amino acids. Here the CDR3 DNA reads TGTGCCAGCAGCTTTAAGGGCGGGGTTGGGTACGAGCAGTACTTC. It codes for CASSFKGGVGYEQYF.

The genes are TRBV6-5 and TRBJ1-3, with D unresolved. From germline, CDR1 is MNHEY and CDR2 SVGAGI. CDR3 length equals 15 residues. The V end lost 4 bases, the J end lost 2 bases, and 12 bases lay between the germline ends. The CDR3 DNA follows: TGTGCCAGCAGTTCATCTCTAAGGGCTGGAAACACCATATATTTT. Encoded protein: CASSSSLRAGNTIYF.

The chain is built from TRBV9 and TRBJ1-6, with D perhaps matching TRBD1 (5 bases). CDR1 SGDLS and CDR2 YYNGEE come from the germline V gene. This CDR3 spans 15 amino acids. The ends were cut back, 4 bases at V and 5 bases at J, with 13 bases in the middle. Here the CDR3 DNA reads TGTGCCAGCAGCCCCCGGGGCGGCAATAATTCACCCCTCCACTTT. The encoded protein is CASSPRGGNNSPLHF.

The rearrangement uses TRBV27 and TRBJ2-6; 8 nucleotides agree with TRBD1. The germline V gene has CDR1 MNHEY and CDR2 SMNVEV (reference sequence). With 5 bases clipped from V and 3 bases from J, the junction kept 6 bases outside the gene matches. CDR3 length: 16 residues. The CDR3, as DNA: TGTGCCAGCAGTGCCCAGACAGGGGTTGGGGCCAACGTCCTGACTTTC. Translation: CASSAQTGVGANVLTF.

V is TRBV19 and J is TRBJ1-4; D is undetermined. The germline V and J ends were trimmed by 6 bases and 7 bases, with 15 bases remaining between them. In germline, CDR1 is LNHDA, CDR2 SQIVND (reference sequence). This CDR3 has 14 residues. The CDR3 protein is CASSGDFRSEKLFF. The CDR3 DNA follows: TGTGCCAGTAGCGGGGATTTTCGTTCTGAAAAACTGTTTTTT.

The rearrangement uses TRBV15 and TRBJ2-3; 9 nucleotides match TRBD2. Per germline, CDR1 LNHNV and CDR2 YYDKDF (reference sequence). Germline trimming cut 9 bases from V and 4 bases from J; bases unmatched to any gene: 14. The length of the CDR3 is 16 residues. This chain's CDR3 is CATNKPGLAYADTQYF. As DNA, the CDR3 is TGTGCCACGAATAAACCGGGACTAGCATATGCAGATACGCAGTATTTT.

As for this clone: The junction departs from germline at one end; a sequencing error may be responsible. This chain joins TRBV7-7 and TRBJ2-1; the D gene is possibly TRBD2 (6 bases). Per germline, CDR1 SSHAT and CDR2 FNYEAQ (reference sequence). The CDR3 loop spans 18 amino acids. The DNA of the CDR3 is TGTGCTAGCAGCTTAGAGGCGATTGGCGGAGGGTTTATGGGAGAGCAGTTCTTC. Residues: CASSLEAIGGGFMGEQFF.

V is TRBV14 and J is TRBJ1-4; no clear D gene. The CDR3 covers 11 residues. Between the trimmed V and J ends, which lost 3 bases and 15 bases, there was a span of 11 bases. The germline gives CDR1 SGHDN, CDR2 FVKESK. The CDR3 DNA follows: TGTGCCAGCAGCCACGGACGAGGTTTGTTTTTT. Its translation is CASSHGRGLFF.

The chain joins TRBV5-1 to TRBJ2-2; D tentatively fits TRBD1 or TRBD2 (6 bases each). This CDR3 has 15 residues. Germline lookup yields CDR1 SGHRS and CDR2 YFSETQ. With 4 bases removed from V and 0 bases from J, the gap between germline ends came to 10 bases. CDR3 amino acids: CASSPGATNTGELFF. CDR3 coding DNA: TGCGCCAGCAGCCCGGGGGCAACGAACACCGGGGAGCTGTTTTTT.

This chain connects TRBV4-3 to TRBJ2-1; 7 bases align to TRBD2. Germline V gene sequence: CDR1 LGHNA, CDR2 YSLEER. The V segment lost 0 bases and the J segment 3 bases; nucleotides outside the gene matches: 11. This CDR3 region has 18 residues. DNA for the CDR3: TGCGCCAGCAGCCAAGATCAGTTGCGGGGGTCCAACTACAATGAGCAGTTCTTC. Translation gives CASSQDQLRGSNYNEQFF.

The V call is TRBV7-9, the J call TRBJ2-7, with no clear D. CDR1 SEHNR and CDR2 FQNEAQ come from the germline V gene (reference sequence). Trimming stripped 2 bases from V and 2 bases from J, with 7 bases between. The CDR3 extends over 13 amino acids. CDR3: CASSLSGAYEQYF. The CDR3 nucleotides read TGTGCCAGCAGCTTATCTGGAGCCTACGAGCAGTACTTC.

The chain links TRBV6-5 to TRBJ1-2; D is possibly TRBD1 (5 bases). Germline CDR1 is MNHEY and CDR2 is SVGAGI. CDR3 length: 13 residues. V was pared by 2 bases and J by 8 bases, with 12 bases between. CDR3 residues: CASSYPGGEGYTF. In nucleotides, the CDR3 is TGTGCCAGCAGTTACCCTGGGGGAGAGGGCTACACCTTC.

The J gene is TRBJ2-5, the V gene TRBV7-3, with TRBD1 matching over 10 bases. The CDR3 has 16 residues. Per germline, CDR1 SGHTA and CDR2 FQGTGA. Trimming took 5 bases from V and 4 from J; bases not matched to a gene: 10. DNA for the CDR3: TGTGCCAGCAGCCCAGGCGGGGACAGGGGTGTAGAGACCCAGTACTTC. It translates to CASSPGGDRGVETQYF.

The J gene is TRBJ1-2, the V gene TRBV5-1; no clear D gene. This CDR3 region has 15 residues. The V end was cut by 0 bases, the J end by 3 bases, with 12 bases between. Germline loops: CDR1 SGHRS, CDR2 YFSETQ. Written as DNA, the CDR3 is TGCGCCAGCAGCTTGGGTCTGGGTCCGGACTATGGCTACACCTTC. This codes for CASSLGLGPDYGYTF.

The chain is built from TRBV14 and TRBJ1-4; 9 bases line up with TRBD1. The V gene's germline CDR1 is SGHDN and CDR2 FVKESK. This CDR3 comprises 15 residues. Germline trimming cut 4 bases from V and 8 bases from J; bases unmatched to any gene: 8. CDR3 sequence: CASSPGGTGYEKLFF. For the CDR3, the DNA is TGTGCCAGCAGCCCCGGCGGGACAGGGTACGAAAAACTGTTTTTT.

J is TRBJ2-7 and V is TRBV6-5, with D perhaps being TRBD1 or TRBD2 (5 bases each). Trimming pared 0 bases from V and 6 bases from J, leaving 6 bases between. The length of the CDR3 is 12 residues. Germline values: CDR1 MNHEY, CDR2 SVGAGI. The DNA of the CDR3 is TGTGCCAGCAGTTACTCGAGGGGCGAGCAGTACTTC. Translated: CASSYSRGEQYF.

This chain uses TRBV27 with TRBJ1-2; 9 nucleotides align to TRBD1. The J segment lost 5 bases and the V segment lost 6 bases, leaving 7 bases of the junction unmatched. The germline V gene has CDR1 MNHEY and CDR2 SMNVEV (reference sequence). The CDR3 is 14 amino acids. CDR3 sequence reads: CASSTTGGLYGYTF. For the CDR3, the DNA is TGTGCCAGCAGCACGACAGGGGGGCTTTATGGCTACACCTTC.

The chain uses TRBV12-5 and TRBJ1-4; perhaps TRBD1 as D (5 bases). The CDR3 loop spans 14 amino acids. With 7 bases removed from V and 5 bases from J, the gap between germline ends came to 14 bases. CDR1 LGHNT and CDR2 FRNRAP come from the germline V gene. Here the CDR3 reads CASALRGTNEKLFF. The CDR3, as DNA: TGTGCTAGTGCCCTCCGGGGGACCAATGAAAAACTGTTTTTT.

The genes are TRBV7-6 and TRBJ2-7; weak D call: TRBD1 (5 bases). The CDR3 has 16 residues. The germline V gene has CDR1 SGHVS and CDR2 FNYEAQ. V was trimmed by 5 bases and J by 0 bases, leaving 17 bases between them. CDR3 nucleotide sequence: TGTGCCAGCAGCCCCCAGTCGCCTGGGGCCTCCTACGAGCAGTACTTC. As protein: CASSPQSPGASYEQYF.

This clone was counted once. This chain links TRBV19 with TRBJ1-2, with D possibly being TRBD1 (6 bases). The CDR3 runs 13 residues. Germline CDR1 and CDR2: LNHDA and SQIVND (reference sequence). V gave up 11 bases and J gave up 4 bases, with 17 bases separating them. The CDR3 loop is CASGRDKVYGYTF. CDR3 sequence (DNA): TGTGCCTCCGGTAGGGACAAAGTCTATGGCTACACCTTC.

The chain has TRBV19 and TRBJ2-1; TRBD1 agrees at 7 bases. J lost 5 bases, V lost 1 base, and 5 bases had no gene match. Germline CDR1 is LNHDA and CDR2 is SQIVND (reference sequence). CDR3 length: 15 residues. CDR3 nucleotide sequence: TGTGCCAGTAGTATAGTACCGGGACAGAACAATGAGCAGTTCTTC. This gives the protein CASSIVPGQNNEQFF.

The rearrangement uses TRBV7-2 and TRBJ2-7; TRBD1 agrees at 8 bases. The CDR3 covers 15 residues. Germline lookup yields CDR1 SGHTA and CDR2 FQGNSA. The trim removed 3 bases at V and 1 base at J, leaving 5 bases unmatched. CDR3 nucleotides: TGTGCCAGCAGCTTGGGACAGGTTGGGTCCTACGAGCAGTACTTC. Protein product: CASSLGQVGSYEQYF.